Listed below are T cell receptor beta chains from one sample, sequenced in a study of blood T cell repertoires in COVID-19. Measured with immunoSEQ multiplex PCR; TCRdb has only the in-frame clones, and not every one. The sample carries 250,000 to 300,000 clones, approximately 85% recorded once. The source material was PBMCs or T cells enriched from blood (not recorded which). All receptors derive from a woman between 45 and 65 years old who had recovered from COVID-19. The CDR3 runs from the conserved cysteine through the conserved F or W. The D gene is left open where the match is weak. A row's size may be missing; if present it is once, few, many or a size class.

J gene	D gene	clone size	V gene	CDR3 protein	CDR3 DNA
TRBJ1-3	NA	NA	TRBV20-1	CSASWSPSGGNTIYF	TGCAGTGCTAGTTGGTCTCCTTCAGGGGGAAACACCATATATTTT
TRBJ1-2	NA	NA	TRBV3-1/TRBV3-2	CASSQRGSFNYGYTF	TGTGCCAGCAGCCAGAGAGGGAGTTTCAACTATGGCTACACCTTC
TRBJ2-1	NA	NA	TRBV28	CASSRRTGRGNEQFF	TGTGCCAGCAGTCGGAGGACCGGGCGGGGCAATGAGCAGTTCTTC
TRBJ2-3	NA	NA	TRBV27	CASRTSTDTQYF	TGTGCCAGCAGAACTAGCACAGATACGCAGTATTTT
TRBJ2-1	NA	NA	TRBV28	CASSGGYNEQFF	TGTGCCAGCAGTGGAGGTTACAATGAGCAGTTCTTC
TRBJ1-2	NA	NA	TRBV28	CASSPPAGVTFYGYTF	TGTGCCAGCAGTCCACCCGCGGGGGTTACTTTCTATGGCTACACCTTC
TRBJ1-3	NA	NA	TRBV18	CASSPEGLSGNTIYF	TGTGCCAGCTCACCGGAGGGTCTTTCTGGAAACACCATATATTTT
TRBJ2-5	NA	NA	TRBV7-9	CASSLGGFVATETQYF	TGTGCCAGCAGCTTAGGAGGGTTTGTGGCCACAGAGACCCAGTACTTC
TRBJ2-2	TRBD1	NA	TRBV5-4	CASTSGTGDTGELFF	TGTGCCAGCACCTCCGGGACAGGGGACACCGGGGAGCTGTTTTTT
TRBJ2-7	TRBD2	few	TRBV19	CASSPWTSGSPYEQYF	TGTGCCAGTAGTCCATGGACTAGCGGGAGCCCCTACGAGCAGTACTTC
TRBJ2-6	TRBD1	NA	TRBV28	CASSAWTGYSGANVLTF	TGTGCCAGCAGTGCCTGGACAGGGTACTCTGGGGCCAACGTCCTGACTTTC
TRBJ1-1	NA	NA	TRBV3-1/TRBV3-2	CASSPNYRDTEAFF	TGTGCCAGCAGCCCTAATTACAGGGACACTGAAGCTTTCTTT
TRBJ2-1	NA	NA	TRBV28	CASSTRDEQFF	TGTGCCAGCAGTACGAGGGATGAGCAGTTCTTC
TRBJ1-3	NA	few	TRBV5-1	CASSLTGHSGNTIYF	TGCGCCAGCAGCTTGACAGGGCACTCTGGAAACACCATATATTTT
TRBJ2-7	NA	NA	TRBV21-1	CASSKSTEDRTKNEQYF	TGTGCCAGCAGCAAATCCACAGAGGACAGGACAAAGAACGAGCAGTACTTC
TRBJ2-5	TRBD2	NA	TRBV2	CASSPITSGSGGTQYF	TGTGCCAGCAGTCCTATAACTAGCGGGAGTGGTGGGACCCAGTACTTC
TRBJ2-1	TRBD1	NA	TRBV28	CASSPGQGTNEQFF	TGTGCCAGCAGCCCGGGACAGGGGACAAATGAGCAGTTCTTC
TRBJ1-5	TRBD1	NA	TRBV19	CASSETGGPYSNQPQHF	TGTGCCAGTAGTGAGACAGGGGGCCCATATAGCAATCAGCCCCAGCATTTT
TRBJ2-5	NA	NA	TRBV6-1	CASSESRGVVETQYF	TGTGCCAGCAGTGAAAGCAGGGGGGTGGTAGAGACCCAGTACTTC
TRBJ1-5	NA	NA	TRBV10-3	CAIRGEALNQPQHF	TGTGCCATCAGGGGGGAGGCCCTAAATCAGCCCCAGCATTTT
TRBJ1-5	NA	once	TRBV12-2	CASRLARSGNNQPQHF	TGTGCAAGTCGCTTAGCGAGATCAGGGAACAATCAGCCCCAGCATTTT
TRBJ1-1	NA	NA	TRBV6-5	CASSYSPRNTEAFF	TGTGCCAGCAGTTACTCGCCGAGGAACACTGAAGCTTTCTTT
TRBJ1-6	TRBD1	few	TRBV28	CASSPADQGVNSPLHF	TGTGCCAGCAGTCCGGCGGATCAGGGGGTTAATTCACCCCTCCACTTT
TRBJ1-1	NA	NA	TRBV6-1	CASSEGWSGTEAFF	TGTGCCAGCAGTGAAGGGTGGTCAGGCACTGAAGCTTTCTTT
TRBJ2-7	TRBD2	once	TRBV2	CASSERGSSGRDEVEYF	TGTGCCAGCAGTGAAAGGGGGTCTAGCGGGAGGGATGAGGTGGAGTACTTC
TRBJ2-1	NA	NA	TRBV6-4	CASSDWAGSYNEQFF	TGTGCCAGCAGTGATTGGGCGGGATCCTACAATGAGCAGTTCTTC
TRBJ2-3	NA	NA	TRBV5-4	CASPGDPRTDTQYF	TGTGCCAGCCCAGGGGACCCTCGCACAGATACGCAGTATTTT